Only a few counts were recorded for the clone carrying this T cell receptor (beta chain). Its antigen is undetermined. Extraction and reverse transcription of RNA yielded cDNA as the sequencing template. Here immunoSEQ multiplex PCR was the method, and the copy in TCRdb shows in-frame clones only, minus some. The profile shows about 210,000 clones, approximately 45% of them singletons. The record originates from a study of CD8+ T cells in alopecia areata. Study at large: Tofacitinib ran for 6 to 18 months before 6 months off drug. General study results and limits: On tofacitinib, scalp clonality and expanded CD8+ clones among top 100 fell significantly. Possibly because of HLA-related factors, TCR sharing was less clear across patients than in mice.

V lost 7 bases and J 4 bases, leaving 14 bases between the germline ends. CDR3 length equals 14 residues. Germline V gene lookup returns CDR1 SNHLY and CDR2 FYNNEI. As to treatment: oral pan-JAK inhibitor, 5-10 mg twice daily. Sequenced here: CD4+ T cells sorted from blood, sampled at approximately week 37, from a patient treated with tofacitinib. This receptor was identified in a human donor with alopecia areata. The rearrangement uses TRBV2 and TRBJ1-5, with D possibly matching TRBD1 (5 bases). The DNA for the CDR3 is TGTGCCAGCAACCCTTCAGGGTCAAATCAGCCCCAGCATTTT. The encoded protein is CASNPSGSNQPQHF.